There are a few counts of the clone carrying this T cell receptor beta chain. Produced via immunoSEQ multiplex PCR; TCRdb's table is partial and in-frame only. The sample records 9,300 or so clones, under 85% being singletons. The sample originates from a study of tumor-infiltrating lymphocytes in localized non-small cell lung cancer. CDR1 and CDR2 from the germline V gene are MNHEY and SVGAGI. Trimming stripped 0 bases from V and 0 bases from J, with 9 bases between. The CDR3 has 16 residues. Material for sequencing was lung tumor tissue. The sequence derives from a human donor with non-small cell lung cancer. This chain connects TRBV6-5 to TRBJ1-5; maybe TRBD1 (5 bases). CDR3 loop: CASSYSGGDSNQPQHF. The CDR3 bases are TGTGCCAGCAGTTACTCGGGGGGGGATAGCAATCAGCCCCAGCATTTT.